The rows below give T cell receptor beta chains drawn from one sample of a study of blood T cell repertoires in COVID-19. The assay was immunoSEQ multiplex PCR, and TCRdb's table has in-frame clones only and misses some. Among approximately 160,000 clones listed, around 81% were seen once. The material sequenced was peripheral blood. These receptors originate from a man aged 55 to 70 with active or convalescent COVID-19. The conserved cysteine and the conserved F or W are not part of the CDR3 here. Clone sizes are given selectively: once, few, many, or a class where the clone is expanded.

V gene,clone size,J gene,CDR3 protein
TRBV7-2,-,TRBJ1-5,ASSLGGGNGNQPQH
TRBV5-1,once,TRBJ1-4,ASSLAPGGNEKLF
TRBV10-3,few,TRBJ1-1,AIRDRETEAF
TRBV9,-,TRBJ2-5,ASSASGSVIETQY
TRBV19,-,TRBJ2-3,ASKAGSTDTQY
TRBV6-2/TRBV6-3,few,TRBJ1-1,ASSYSLTGAEAF
TRBV6-5,-,TRBJ2-1,ASSHDRGKAL
TRBV12-5,-,TRBJ2-1,ASMVQGYNEQF
TRBV18,once,TRBJ2-1,ASSLRLAGGLSSYNEQF
TRBV29-1,few,TRBJ1-2,SVGPVNYGYT
TRBV11-1,-,TRBJ1-1,ASSLLGNTEAF
TRBV6-1,few,TRBJ2-1,ASSDMGEAHNEQF
TRBV4-2,-,TRBJ1-3,ASSQGGGGYSGNTIY
TRBV7-2,-,TRBJ2-1,ASSWTGSSNEQF
TRBV20-1,-,TRBJ1-2,SVENYGYT
TRBV6-5,-,TRBJ1-2,ASSRNREGYGYT
TRBV27,-,TRBJ1-1,ASSSPGTGGRTTEAF
TRBV28,-,TRBJ2-1,ASVNRGLTYNEQF
TRBV11-2,-,TRBJ2-1,ASSPTSGSGNEQF
TRBV19,-,TRBJ1-1,ASSILGARGTEAF
TRBV14,-,TRBJ2-7,ASSRGTGSAYEQY
TRBV28,-,TRBJ2-5,ASSLASGQETQY
TRBV5-4,-,TRBJ2-5,ASSSPSVQETQY
TRBV7-3,-,TRBJ2-1,ASSQDTTNEQF
TRBV3-1/TRBV3-2,-,TRBJ2-3,ASSQAGLSTDTQY
TRBV27,-,TRBJ2-1,AAASGSYNEQF
TRBV12-3/TRBV12-4,once,TRBJ1-2,ASSLALTGPPT
TRBV7-6,-,TRBJ1-4,ASSPRGDEKLF
TRBV30,few,TRBJ1-6,AWSFGQGNSPLH
TRBV6-5,few,TRBJ1-4,ASRNRGSIEKLF
TRBV4-1,-,TRBJ2-5,ASSQDGAVQETQY
TRBV24-1,-,TRBJ2-1,ATSDPSTGRYNEQF